Sequencing of this TCR beta chain was carried out in a study of cytomegalovirus exposure and HLA in healthy donors. Whole-study findings and limits: Earlier analysis yielded a pattern in which most TCR beta V segments were productive about 87% or about 30% of the time. Some TCR beta chains (more than 150 of them) were listed as cytomegalovirus-associated.

This CDR3 is 13 amino acids long. Primers for the PCR totalled 60 Vbeta and 13 Jbeta. This table comes from immunoSEQ multiplex PCR, and its TCRdb copy is limited to in-frame clones, with some not included. The data show 150,000 or so clones, about 76% seen once. Note on this clone: What it recognizes is unknown.

The TCR comes from a female donor in good health and CMV-seronegative. The chain joins TRBV12-2 to TRBJ2-7; the table's D call, TRBD1, was not checked against the DNA. TRBV12-2 constitutes a pseudogene. The sample taken for sequencing was PBMCs. The CDR3 reads CASRFTQGGEQYF. The CDR3 DNA follows: TGTGCAAGTCGCTTCACACAGGGTGGCGAGCAGTACTTC.